Shown below are 17 T cell receptor beta chains from a single sample sequenced in a study of T cell responses to AZD1222 COVID-19 vaccine. Assay: immunoSEQ multiplex PCR; the TCRdb copy retains only in-frame clones and omits some. Of more than 95,000 clones detected, around 90% appear once; the ten largest clones hold around 1.5%. Sequencing was performed on peripheral blood, taken on day 0 of AZD1222 vaccination. These receptors were collected from an adult in good health.

The genes are TRBV19 and TRBJ2-3, with 7 bases that match TRBD2. Germline-derived CDR1 and CDR2 are LNHDA and SQIVND (reference sequence). J lost 0 bases, V lost 3 bases, and 6 bases had no gene match. The CDR3 length is 16 residues. CDR3 DNA: TGTGCCAGTAGTATTTATAGCGGGTCTAGCACAGATACGCAGTATTTT. Protein: CASSIYSGSSTDTQYF.

The chain joins TRBV27 to TRBJ1-1; perhaps TRBD1 as D (5 bases). V gave up 0 bases and J gave up 2 bases, with 10 bases separating them. CDR1 is MNHEY and CDR2 is SMNVEV in the germline V gene (reference sequence). The CDR3 is made up of 15 amino acids. The CDR3 loop is CASSLSGTVNTEAFF. CDR3 nucleotides: TGTGCCAGCAGTTTATCGGGGACGGTTAACACTGAAGCTTTCTTT.

The CDR3 bases are TGTGCCAGCAGCTTGGACGGGGGACCCACAGATACGCAGTATTTT. Translation gives CASSLDGGPTDTQYF. The chain couples TRBV5-6 to TRBJ2-3; tentative D call: TRBD2 (6 bases). Germline V lookup: CDR1 SGHDT, CDR2 YYEEEE. The V and J ends lost 0 bases and 2 bases respectively, with 10 bases between them. The CDR3 is made up of 15 amino acids.

CDR3 sequence: CASSQPTGTEAFF. The CDR3 DNA follows: TGTGCCAGCAGCCAACCGACGGGGACTGAAGCTTTCTTT. The V gene is TRBV3-1 (or the pseudogene TRBV3-2), the J gene TRBJ1-1, with unresolved D. V gave up 2 bases and J gave up 5 bases, with 9 bases separating them. This CDR3 is 13 amino acids long. CDR1 and CDR2 (germline): LGHDT, YNNKEL (reference sequence).

The J gene is TRBJ1-3, the V gene TRBV21-1; TRBD1 reflects the table's D call only, with no check against the DNA. TRBV21-1 is a known pseudogene. The CDR3 is 12 residues long. As DNA, the CDR3 is TGTGCCAGCATCAACCAGGGAAACACCATATATTTT. It codes for CASINQGNTIYF.

The CDR3 bases are TGTGCCAGCTCACCAAGGGGGCTCATGAACACTGAAGCTTTCTTT. This sequence encodes CASSPRGLMNTEAFF. This chain uses TRBV18 with TRBJ1-1, with 7 bases lining up with TRBD1. V shed 2 bases, J shed 0 bases, and the junction held 3 bases outside the gene matches. The germline V gene encodes CDR1 KGHSH and CDR2 LQKENI. CDR3 length: 15 amino acids.

The chain recombines TRBV5-1 with TRBJ2-7; 12 bases line up with TRBD1. V shed 4 bases, J shed 5 bases, and the junction held 4 bases outside the gene matches. The CDR3 sequence is 14 residues long. Germline V gene sequence: CDR1 SGHRS, CDR2 YFSETQ. The CDR3 region has the DNA TGCGCCAGCAGCCTGGGACAGGGGGCGGACGAGCAGTACTTC. The encoded protein is CASSLGQGADEQYF.

The chain is built from TRBV6-5 and TRBJ2-7; 9 nucleotides agree with TRBD1. With V trimmed by 6 bases and J by 0 bases, 3 bases remained unmatched. There are 14 residues in the CDR3. Germline lookup yields CDR1 MNHEY and CDR2 SVGAGI. The CDR3 here is CASSGTGNSYEQYF. The CDR3 DNA sequence: TGTGCCAGCAGCGGGACAGGGAACTCCTACGAGCAGTACTTC.

This chain links TRBV13 with TRBJ2-1; TRBD2 aligns across 13 bases. The V and J ends lost 6 bases and 8 bases, in that order; junction bases with no gene match: 4. There are 14 residues in the CDR3. Germline loops: CDR1 PRHDT, CDR2 FYEKMQ (reference sequence). CDR3 sequence: CASSQGLAGDEQFF. CDR3 sequence (DNA): TGTGCCAGCAGTCAAGGACTAGCGGGGGATGAGCAGTTCTTC. Looking up the rest from reference TRBV13 and TRBJ2-1 gives the full variable domain: AAGVIQSPRHLIKEKRETATLKCYPIPRHDTVYWYQQGPGQDPQFLISFYEKMQSDKGSIPDRFSAQQFSDYHSELNMSSLELGDSALYFCASSQGLAGDEQFFGPGTRLTVL.

The V call is TRBV27, the J call TRBJ1-5, with D unclear. Germline-derived CDR1 and CDR2 are MNHEY and SMNVEV (reference sequence). The V end lost 7 bases, the J end lost 0 bases, and 19 bases lay between the germline ends. There are 17 residues in the CDR3. CDR3 nucleotide sequence: TGTGCCAGCACCCCGTCCCGGGATAGGATTAGCAATCAGCCCCAGCATTTT. Protein: CASTPSRDRISNQPQHF.

Written as DNA, the CDR3 is TGTGCCAGCAGCTTACAGTTCTCTGGGGCCAACGTCCTGACTTTC. Translation: CASSLQFSGANVLTF. The gene calls are TRBV7-6 and TRBJ2-6; D is uncertain. The CDR3 has 15 amino acids. V lost 2 bases, J lost 0 bases, and 5 bases lay in between. Per germline, CDR1 SGHVS and CDR2 FNYEAQ.

The J gene is TRBJ2-5, the V gene TRBV5-6, with TRBD1 as a possible D gene (6 bases). V lost 7 bases and J lost 4, with 20 bases in between. The CDR3 extends over 15 amino acids. Germline assignment: CDR1 SGHDT and CDR2 YYEEEE. DNA for the CDR3: TGTGCCAGCGCCAAACAACAGGGTTGGGGAGAGACCCAGTACTTC. Translation: CASAKQQGWGETQYF. The full variable domain, completed using reference TRBV5-6 and TRBJ2-5, is DAGVTQSPTHLIKTRGQQVTLRCSPKSGHDTVSWYQQALGQGPQFIFQYYEEEERQRGNFPDRFSGHQFPNYSSELNVNALLLGDSALYLCASAKQQGWGETQYFGPGTRLLVL.

This chain joins TRBV30 and TRBJ2-1; no definite D call. The V gene's germline CDR1 is GTSNPN and CDR2 SVGIG (reference sequence). The CDR3 has 12 residues. V lost 0 bases to trimming and J lost 10 bases, with 10 bases between them. Written as DNA, the CDR3 is TGTGCCTGGAGTGTCCGGGCAGGCGAGCAGTTCTTC. The encoded protein is CAWSVRAGEQFF.

The V call is TRBV30, the J call TRBJ1-1; 10 nucleotides line up with TRBD1. The CDR3 spans 13 residues. Germline values: CDR1 GTSNPN, CDR2 SVGIG (reference sequence). With V trimmed by 5 bases and J by 5 bases, 5 bases remained unmatched. The CDR3 loop is CAWGTGVPTEAFF. In DNA, the CDR3 is TGTGCCTGGGGGACAGGGGTCCCTACTGAAGCTTTCTTT.

The chain couples TRBV4-1 to TRBJ2-7; D tentatively fits TRBD1 or TRBD2 (5 bases each). This CDR3 contains 17 residues. CDR1 and CDR2 from the germline V gene are MGHRA and YSYEKL. With 1 base removed from V and 0 bases from J, the gap between germline ends came to 16 bases. The CDR3 DNA is TGCGCCAGCAGCCAAGCCTCCGGGACGGGAAACTCCTACGAGCAGTACTTC. Protein: CASSQASGTGNSYEQYF.

The chain is built from TRBV2 and TRBJ2-7, with 9 bases lining up with TRBD2. The J segment lost 2 bases and the V segment lost 6 bases, leaving 8 bases of the junction unmatched. The CDR3 extends over 15 amino acids. CDR1 and CDR2 from the germline V gene are SNHLY and FYNNEI. The CDR3: CASRIAGASAYEQYF. CDR3 in DNA: TGTGCCAGCAGGATAGCGGGAGCATCAGCCTACGAGCAGTACTTC.

The CDR3 is CSVQQGGYGYTF. DNA for the CDR3: TGCAGCGTGCAACAGGGGGGCTATGGCTACACCTTC. This chain connects TRBV29-1 to TRBJ1-2; 8 nucleotides agree with TRBD1. This CDR3 is built from 12 residues. V lost 6 bases, J lost 4 bases, and 4 bases stayed unmatched. CDR1 is SQVTM and CDR2 is ANQGSEA in the germline V gene. The full variable domain, completed using reference TRBV29-1 and TRBJ1-2, is SAVISQKPSRDICQRGTSLTIQCQVDSQVTMMFWYRQQPGQSLTLIATANQGSEATYESGFVIDKFPISRPNLTFSTLTVSNMSPEDSSIYLCSVQQGGYGYTFGSGTRLTVV.